The 15 T cell receptor beta chains presented below share a single source sample, sequenced in a study of blood T cell repertoires in COVID-19. Sequenced by immunoSEQ multiplex PCR; TCRdb stores in-frame clones only, minus some. Among 200,000 to 250,000 clones listed, more than 85% were seen once. The sequencing input was peripheral blood. The source of these receptors is a woman aged 50 to 60 with COVID-19, enrolled during active disease.

The chain couples TRBV3-1 (or the pseudogene TRBV3-2) to TRBJ2-3, with unresolved D. The length of the CDR3 is 13 residues. V was trimmed by 9 bases and J by 5 bases, leaving 15 bases between them. The germline gives CDR1 LGHDT, CDR2 YNNKEL (reference sequence). The chain's CDR3 is CARDPGRRDTQYF. In nucleotides, the CDR3 is TGTGCCAGAGACCCGGGTCGCAGAGATACGCAGTATTTT.

The V gene is TRBV3-1 (or the pseudogene TRBV3-2), the J gene TRBJ1-1; D ambiguous. Germline V CDR1 and CDR2: LGHDT, YNNKEL (reference sequence). The V end lost 5 bases, the J end lost 0 bases, and 7 bases lay between the germline ends. The CDR3 runs 13 residues. Here the CDR3 reads CASSEGLNTEAFF. As DNA, the CDR3 is TGTGCCAGCAGCGAGGGTCTGAACACTGAAGCTTTCTTT.

In its sample, this clone was seen once. V is TRBV19 and J is TRBJ2-1; 10 bases fit TRBD1. The V and J ends lost 5 bases and 4 bases, in that order; junction bases with no gene match: 14. The CDR3 runs 18 residues. CDR1 is LNHDA and CDR2 is SQIVND in the germline V gene (reference sequence). The CDR3 coding sequence is TGTGCCAGTAGTCCAACGGGACAGGGGTTTTTCGAGTACAATGAGCAGTTCTTC. This translates into CASSPTGQGFFEYNEQFF. Full variable domain (remainder filled in from reference TRBV19 and TRBJ2-1): DGGITQSPKYLFRKEGQNVTLSCEQNLNHDAMYWYRQDPGQGLRLIYYSQIVNDFQKGDIAEGYSVSREKKESFPLTVTSAQKNPTAFYLCASSPTGQGFFEYNEQFFGPGTRLTVL.

The count of this clone is one. V and J are TRBV6-5 and TRBJ1-6; TRBD1 aligns across 7 bases. V shed 0 bases, J shed 9 bases, and the junction held 5 bases outside the gene matches. Germline assignment: CDR1 MNHEY and CDR2 SVGAGI. CDR3 length equals 15 residues. CDR3 loop: CASSYSRQGGSPLHF. The CDR3 DNA follows: TGTGCCAGCAGTTACTCGAGACAGGGTGGTTCACCCCTCCACTTT.

V gene TRBV3-1 (or the pseudogene TRBV3-2) combines with J gene TRBJ2-3, with unresolved D. Trimming took 0 bases from V and 2 from J, leaving 9 bases between them. The CDR3 loop spans 15 amino acids. Per germline, CDR1 LGHDT and CDR2 YNNKEL (reference sequence). This CDR3 is CASSQDAGYTDTQYF. Written as DNA, the CDR3 is TGTGCCAGCAGCCAAGATGCAGGTTACACAGATACGCAGTATTTT.

The rearrangement joins TRBV18 to TRBJ1-2; D uncertain. Germline V gives CDR1 KGHSH, CDR2 LQKENI. The CDR3 runs 14 residues. The V and J ends lost 2 bases and 7 bases respectively, with 14 bases between them. CDR3 region: CASSPERSRSGYTF. As DNA, the CDR3 is TGTGCCAGCTCACCAGAACGGTCAAGGAGTGGCTACACCTTC.

This rearrangement joins TRBV27 to TRBJ1-5; 7 bases align to TRBD1. Trimming took 8 bases from V and 2 from J; bases not matched to a gene: 6. The CDR3 length is 14 residues. Germline lookup yields CDR1 MNHEY and CDR2 SMNVEV (reference sequence). The CDR3 loop is CASGHGTGNQPQHF. CDR3 bases: TGTGCCAGCGGGCATGGGACAGGCAATCAGCCCCAGCATTTT.

V usage is TRBV25-1 and J usage is TRBJ2-7; D unresolved. This CDR3 has 11 amino acids. Trimming removed 2 bases from V and 5 bases from J, with 4 bases in between. From germline, CDR1 is MGHDK and CDR2 SYGVNS. CDR3 sequence (DNA): TGTGCCAGCAGTGAACCGGACGAGCAGTACTTC. Translation: CASSEPDEQYF.

This chain links TRBV7-3 with TRBJ1-1, with D perhaps matching TRBD1 (5 bases). With 6 bases removed from V and 6 bases from J, the gap between germline ends came to 14 bases. From germline, CDR1 is SGHTA and CDR2 FQGTGA. The CDR3 length is 13 residues. The CDR3, as DNA: TGTGCCAGCAGTGCGCGGGGGGTGGCTGAAGCTTTCTTT. This encodes CASSARGVAEAFF.

The genes are TRBV9 and TRBJ2-2; D perhaps matches TRBD2 (7 bases). This CDR3 contains 15 residues. Deletions cut 6 bases from V and 5 bases from J, with 17 bases between. CDR1 and CDR2 from the germline V gene are SGDLS and YYNGEE. DNA of the CDR3: TGTGCCAGCACCCGGGGGCTAGCGGTTACCGGGGAGCTGTTTTTT. This codes for CASTRGLAVTGELFF.

The chain is built from TRBV28 and TRBJ1-2; 10 nucleotides agree with TRBD1. J was trimmed by 4 bases and V by 5 bases; bases with no gene match: 10. The germline gives CDR1 MDHEN, CDR2 SYDVKM. The CDR3 spans 16 residues. CDR3 nucleotide sequence: TGTGCCAGCAGTACTTCCGGGACAGGGGCGGTCTATGGCTACACCTTC. Encoded protein: CASSTSGTGAVYGYTF.

This sequence joins TRBV6-5 and TRBJ2-5; D is possibly TRBD2 (5 bases). The ends were cut back, 2 bases at V and 4 bases at J, with 11 bases in the middle. This CDR3 comprises 14 residues. Germline CDR1 reads MNHEY; CDR2 reads SVGAGI. The CDR3 bases are TGTGCCAGCAGTTACGGGGTCGGGGTAGAGACCCAGTACTTC. Its protein is CASSYGVGVETQYF.

This chain uses TRBV30 with TRBJ2-5; no reliable D call. The CDR3 consists of 13 residues. V lost 0 bases, J lost 3 bases, and 8 bases lay in between. Germline CDR1 and CDR2: GTSNPN and SVGIG (reference sequence). The CDR3 coding sequence is TGTGCCTGGAGTGTAGTGGAGAAAGAGACCCAGTACTTC. Translating it yields CAWSVVEKETQYF.

The genes are TRBV27 and TRBJ2-7; D call uncertain. Germline V lookup: CDR1 MNHEY, CDR2 SMNVEV (reference sequence). This CDR3 comprises 13 residues. Trimming stripped 3 bases from V and 2 bases from J, with 8 bases between. The CDR3 coding sequence is TGTGCCAGCAGTTTCAACATTGCCTACGAGCAGTACTTC. Translation: CASSFNIAYEQYF.

This rearrangement joins TRBV7-9 to TRBJ1-1, with TRBD1 matching over 7 bases. Looked up from germline, CDR1 is SEHNR and CDR2 is FQNEAQ (reference sequence). Trimming took 5 bases from V and 2 from J; bases not matched to a gene: 20. CDR3 length: 19 amino acids. CDR3: CASSPSVPTGNFGNTEAFF. CDR3 bases: TGTGCCAGCAGCCCCAGCGTCCCGACAGGGAATTTTGGTAACACTGAAGCTTTCTTT.